The 11 T cell receptor beta chains in this list originate from one sample, sequenced in a study of control samples from healthy donors and cancer patients. Profiling relied on immunoSEQ multiplex PCR, and the TCRdb table lists in-frame clones only, not all of them. Of 150,000 to 200,000 clones in the sample, about nine tenths are singletons; the top ten hold 1.5%. The sequenced material came from blood. The receptor set was obtained from a woman aged 25 to 45 in good health.

The chain couples TRBV29-1 to TRBJ1-5, with D hard to call. In germline, CDR1 is SQVTM, CDR2 ANQGSEA. CDR3 length equals 13 residues. Deletions cut 3 bases from V and 0 bases from J, with 6 bases between. CDR3 coding DNA: TGCAGCGTTGAGGGGTATAGCAATCAGCCCCAGCATTTT. Its translation: CSVEGYSNQPQHF.

V gene TRBV15 combines with J gene TRBJ1-2, with D unclear. The CDR3 length is 12 residues. V shed 1 base and J shed 4 bases, with 4 bases lying between them. Germline assignment: CDR1 LNHNV and CDR2 YYDKDF (reference sequence). CDR3 bases: TGTGCCACCAGCAGAGTCGGCTATGGCTACACCTTC. Protein sequence: CATSRVGYGYTF.

This chain's CDR3 is CASSFHSGGSYNEQFF. CDR3 nucleotides: TGTGCCAGCAGCTTTCATAGCGGGGGGTCCTACAATGAGCAGTTCTTC. The rearrangement uses TRBV7-3 and TRBJ2-1, with 10 bases fitting TRBD2. CDR3 length: 16 residues. The junction had 3 bases not matched to a gene; V was cut back by 3 bases and J by 1 base. Per germline, CDR1 SGHTA and CDR2 FQGTGA.

This clone has just a few counts. The J gene is TRBJ2-7, the V gene TRBV15, with 14 bases identical to TRBD2. This CDR3 is built from 16 residues. Germline V gives CDR1 LNHNV, CDR2 YYDKDF (reference sequence). J was trimmed by 3 bases and V by 0 bases; bases with no gene match: 1. CDR3 residues: CATSREGTSGGYEQYF. The DNA for the CDR3 is TGTGCCACCAGCAGAGAGGGGACTAGCGGGGGCTACGAGCAGTACTTC.

The V call is TRBV11-3, the J call TRBJ2-2; D is unresolved. This CDR3 is 14 amino acids long. CDR1 is SGHNT, CDR2 YENEEA, per germline. V was trimmed by 5 bases and J by 0 bases, leaving 7 bases between them. CDR3 nucleotide sequence: TGTGCCAGCAGCCGGACGGCGAACACCGGGGAGCTGTTTTTT. This gives the protein CASSRTANTGELFF.

The rearrangement links TRBV7-9 to TRBJ2-7; 8 nucleotides align to TRBD2. The trim removed 5 bases at V and 8 bases at J, leaving 8 bases unmatched. The CDR3 has 13 residues. In germline, CDR1 is SEHNR, CDR2 FQNEAQ (reference sequence). The DNA of the CDR3 is TGTGCCAGCAGCCCCCGGGAGGGGCAAAAGCAGTACTTC. Its translation is CASSPREGQKQYF.

The chain couples TRBV18 to TRBJ2-1; the match to TRBD2 covers 11 bases. V lost 4 bases and J lost 5; bases outside the gene matches: 1. The CDR3 loop spans 14 amino acids. Looked up from germline, CDR1 is KGHSH and CDR2 is LQKENI. CDR3 in DNA: TGTGCCAGCTCACTAGCGGGGGGGCACAATGAGCAGTTCTTC. Encoded protein: CASSLAGGHNEQFF.

J is TRBJ2-2 and V is TRBV5-5; 9 bases map to TRBD2. Germline trimming cut 2 bases from V and 3 bases from J; bases unmatched to any gene: 2. CDR1 is SGHKS and CDR2 is YYEKEE in the germline V gene (reference sequence). The CDR3 consists of 15 residues. This CDR3 reads CASSFSGSYTGELFF. DNA for the CDR3: TGTGCCAGCAGCTTTAGCGGGAGCTACACCGGGGAGCTGTTTTTT.

The chain uses TRBV30 and TRBJ1-4; no firm D call. The CDR3 consists of 12 residues. Per the germline V gene, CDR1 is GTSNPN and CDR2 is SVGIG (reference sequence). Trimming cost V 2 bases and J 6 bases, with 7 bases left between them. The CDR3 region is CAWSTTHEKLFF. The DNA for the CDR3 is TGTGCCTGGAGTACGACCCATGAAAAACTGTTTTTT.

This rearrangement joins TRBV29-1 to TRBJ2-7; 8 nucleotides agree with TRBD1. The CDR3 covers 12 residues. Germline CDR1 is SQVTM and CDR2 is ANQGSEA. V lost 4 bases, J lost 2 bases, and 1 base stayed unmatched. The CDR3 loop reads CSVGGQAYEQYF. CDR3 coding DNA: TGCAGCGTTGGGGGACAGGCCTACGAGCAGTACTTC.

The V gene is TRBV21-1, the J gene TRBJ1-1; the table names TRBD1, a call not compared with the DNA. TRBV21-1 counts as a pseudogene. The CDR3 runs to 15 residues. The CDR3 nucleotides are TGTGCCAGCAGCAAAGGGTCCCAGGGGGGCACTGAAGCTTTCTTT. Amino acid sequence: CASSKGSQGGTEAFF.